The TCR beta chain under discussion was sequenced for a study of cytomegalovirus exposure and HLA in healthy donors. The PCR contained 60 Vbeta and 13 Jbeta primers. Data came from immunoSEQ multiplex PCR; TCRdb stores just in-frame clones and leaves some out. The sample lists more than 95,000 clones, 75% to 90% occurring once. The germline V gene encodes CDR1 MNHEY and CDR2 SVGAGI. This CDR3 is built from 14 residues. V shed 6 bases, J shed 7 bases, and the junction held 4 bases outside the gene matches. The sample consisted of PBMCs. The V call is TRBV6-5, the J call TRBJ1-6; 9 bases fit TRBD1. The TCR originated in a man younger than 45 in good health and CMV-seropositive. The CDR3 loop reads CASSSGTGNSPLHF. Written as DNA, the CDR3 is TGTGCCAGCAGCAGCGGGACAGGGAATTCACCCCTCCACTTT.